The next 2 T cell receptor beta chains were all read from a single sample in a study of shared clonotypes between healthy human individuals. The protocol was immunoSEQ multiplex PCR, while the TCRdb copy is restricted to in-frame clones and leaves out a portion. The sample lists over a million clones; roughly 80% were seen once. Sequencing was carried out using memory CD4+ T cells sorted from blood. Sample subset: CD45RA-negative fraction. These receptors were collected from a man younger than 30 in good health.

The rearrangement joins TRBV7-9 to TRBJ2-3; TRBD2 matches at 7 bases. J gave up 0 bases and V 9 bases, and 6 bases lay outside the gene matches. Germline CDR1 is SEHNR and CDR2 is FQNEAQ (reference sequence). The CDR3 totals 14 residues. CDR3 amino acids: CASGGDSSTDTQYF. For the CDR3, the DNA is TGTGCCAGTGGGGGGGACTCAAGCACAGATACGCAGTATTTT.

In this sample, this clone turned up a few times. V is TRBV6-1 and J is TRBJ2-7, with D tentatively TRBD1 (5 bases). Germline V gene sequence: CDR1 MNHNS, CDR2 SASEGT. The CDR3 is 15 amino acids. V gave up 2 bases and J gave up 0 bases, with 11 bases separating them. CDR3 sequence reads: CASSETGFSSYEQYF. The CDR3 DNA reads TGTGCCAGCAGTGAAACAGGATTTAGCTCCTACGAGCAGTACTTC.